A single sample gave rise to the 31 T cell receptor beta chains below, sequenced in a study of T-cell reconstitution after alpha-beta-depleted transplantation in children. The authors prepared the TCRbeta library with unique molecular identifiers. TCRdb passed the PCR reads through MiXCR, listing each CDR3 protein once. Of approximately 130,000 distinct CDR3 sequences in the sample, around a tenth were seen once. Sequenced material: PBMCs, mostly from graft donor cells, taken 180 days after TCRalphabeta/CD19-depleted stem cell transplant. Receptors originate from a girl less than two years old who had a stem cell transplant for combined immunodeficiency, so the T cells may come from the graft donor.

There are many counts of this clonotype. The chain is built from TRBV5-1 and TRBJ2-2; D is unresolved. Germline CDR1 and CDR2: SGHRS and YFSETQ. V dropped 5 bases and J dropped 5 bases, with 13 bases sitting between them. The CDR3 contains 14 residues. CDR3 residues: CASRDAGRTGELFF. CDR3 coding DNA: TGCGCCAGCAGGGACGCAGGACGGACCGGGGAGCTGTTTTTT.

The V gene is TRBV5-1, the J gene TRBJ1-2; TRBD1 agrees at 11 bases. CDR3 length equals 16 residues. V shed 3 bases and J 5 bases; nucleotides not matched to a gene: 9. Germline CDR1 and CDR2: SGHRS and YFSETQ. CDR3 amino acids: CASSWGQGGREYGYTF. The CDR3 DNA reads TGCGCCAGCAGCTGGGGACAGGGGGGCCGGGAGTATGGCTACACCTTC. Variable domain in full (rest from reference TRBV5-1 and TRBJ1-2): KAGVTQTPRYLIKTRGQQVTLSCSPISGHRSVSWYQQTPGQGLQFLFEYFSETQRNKGNFPGRFSGRQFSNSRSEMNVSTLELGDSALYLCASSWGQGGREYGYTFGSGTRLTVV.

V is TRBV7-9 and J is TRBJ2-2; D not resolved. Trimming left V 5 bases short and J 2 bases short, with 6 bases between. The CDR3 sequence is 13 residues long. CDR1 is SEHNR, CDR2 FQNEAQ, per germline (reference sequence). CDR3 sequence: CASSGENTGELFF. CDR3 in DNA: TGTGCCAGCAGCGGAGAAAACACCGGGGAGCTGTTTTTT. The full variable domain, in which reference TRBV7-9 and TRBJ2-2 provide the parts outside the CDR3, is DTGVSQNPRHKITKRGQNVTFRCDPISEHNRLYWYRQTLGQGPEFLTYFQNEAQLEKSRLLSDRFSAERPKGSFSTLEIQRTEQGDSAMYLCASSGENTGELFFGEGSRLTVL.

The table lists this clonotype with a few counts. The chain recombines TRBV5-6 with TRBJ1-4; D is possibly TRBD1 (6 bases). The germline V gene has CDR1 SGHDT and CDR2 YYEEEE. Between the trimmed V and J ends, which lost 0 bases and 10 bases, there was a span of 13 bases. The CDR3 length is 14 residues. CDR3 DNA: TGTGCCAGCAGCTTGGAAGGGGGATGGGGAAAACTGTTTTTT. Its protein is CASSLEGGWGKLFF.

This clonotype was counted between two and nine times. The CDR3 DNA is TGTGCCAGCAGCTTAGGCCCTAGCACCGGGGAGCTGTTTTTT. Translated, it gives CASSLGPSTGELFF. This chain links TRBV7-2 with TRBJ2-2, with no clear D. CDR1 and CDR2 (germline): SGHTA, FQGNSA. With 1 base removed from V and 4 bases from J, the gap between germline ends came to 7 bases. The CDR3 covers 14 residues. Based on the CDR3 plus reference TRBV7-2 and TRBJ2-2, the full variable domain is GAGVSQSPSNKVTEKGKDVELRCDPISGHTALYWYRQSLGQGLEFLIYFQGNSAPDKSGLPSDRFSAERTGGSVSTLTIQRTQQEDSAVYLCASSLGPSTGELFFGEGSRLTVL.

This clonotype was found many times. V and J are TRBV5-1 and TRBJ2-1, with 9 nucleotides matching TRBD1. Trimming took 4 bases from V and 8 from J; bases not matched to a gene: 10. This CDR3 comprises 15 residues. The germline V gene encodes CDR1 SGHRS and CDR2 YFSETQ. This chain's CDR3 is CASSLAGTGLYEQFF. The CDR3 DNA is TGCGCCAGCAGCCTGGCCGGGACAGGGCTTTATGAGCAGTTCTTC. The entire variable domain, with the rest obtained from reference TRBV5-1 and TRBJ2-1, is as follows: KAGVTQTPRYLIKTRGQQVTLSCSPISGHRSVSWYQQTPGQGLQFLFEYFSETQRNKGNFPGRFSGRQFSNSRSEMNVSTLELGDSALYLCASSLAGTGLYEQFFGPGTRLTVL.

The sample holds many counts of this clonotype. The gene calls are TRBV7-3 and TRBJ2-3; D not resolved. Germline CDR1 SGHTA, CDR2 FQGTGA. The germline V and J ends were trimmed by 1 base and 4 bases, with 12 bases remaining between them. The CDR3 extends over 15 amino acids. CDR3 sequence (DNA): TGTGCCAGCAGCTTAATGACCGAGAGCGCAGATACGCAGTATTTT. Protein product: CASSLMTESADTQYF.

The rearrangement links TRBV20-1 to TRBJ1-6; 7 bases align to TRBD1. V was pared by 3 bases and J by 5 bases, with 10 bases of the junction left unmatched. This CDR3 spans 16 amino acids. Germline V gene lookup returns CDR1 DFQATT and CDR2 SNEGSKA (reference sequence). CDR3 protein: CSASWIRTGDNSPLHF. The CDR3 nucleotides are TGCAGTGCTAGTTGGATTAGAACAGGGGATAATTCACCCCTCCACTTT.

This clonotype was detected a few times. The chain is built from TRBV4-3 and TRBJ2-1, with 10 bases fitting TRBD2. V lost 0 bases and J lost 0; bases outside the gene matches: 8. The CDR3 loop spans 19 amino acids. Germline CDR1 reads LGHNA; CDR2 reads YSLEER. CDR3 in amino acids: CASSQDPASGGSSYNEQFF. The CDR3 coding sequence is TGCGCCAGCAGCCAAGATCCGGCTAGCGGGGGCTCCTCCTACAATGAGCAGTTCTTC.

CDR3 sequence (DNA): TGCAGTGCTAGAGATCCCGGGAGGGTCACTGAAGCTTTCTTT. The encoded protein is CSARDPGRVTEAFF. This chain joins TRBV20-1 and TRBJ1-1; D unresolved. V lost 0 bases and J 4 bases, leaving 12 bases between the germline ends. Germline CDR1 and CDR2: DFQATT and SNEGSKA (reference sequence). The CDR3 runs 14 residues.

The J gene is TRBJ2-2, the V gene TRBV3-1; the D call may be TRBD1 or TRBD2 (5 bases each). The CDR3 runs 13 residues. Trimming pared 1 base from V and 5 bases from J, leaving 5 bases between. Germline lookup yields CDR1 LGHDT and CDR2 YNNKEL (reference sequence). The CDR3 DNA reads as TGTGCCAGCAGCCAAGGGGGGACCGGGGAGCTGTTTTTT. Translation: CASSQGGTGELFF. The full variable domain, in which reference TRBV3-1 and TRBJ2-2 provide the parts outside the CDR3, is DTAVSQTPKYLVTQMGNDKSIKCEQNLGHDTMYWYKQDSKKFLKIMFSYNNKELIINETVPNRFSPKSPDKAHLNLHINSLELGDSAVYFCASSQGGTGELFFGEGSRLTVL.

This chain connects TRBV20-1 to TRBJ2-3, with TRBD1 as a possible D gene (6 bases). V lost 1 base and J 4 bases, leaving 21 bases between the germline ends. This CDR3 has 17 residues. Germline-derived CDR1 and CDR2 are DFQATT and SNEGSKA (reference sequence). As DNA, the CDR3 is TGCAGTGCTAGAGCCCGTCTGGGGGCCGGTGCCGCAGATACGCAGTATTTT. This codes for CSARARLGAGAADTQYF.

This clonotype was seen more than once but under ten times. The chain recombines TRBV12-3 or TRBV12-4 with TRBJ1-5, with D unresolved. This CDR3 is built from 13 residues. Trimming took 1 base from V and 6 from J, leaving 7 bases between them. The CDR3 region has the DNA TGTGCCAGCAGTTTAGGGGTGCCTCAGCCCCAGCATTTT. This encodes CASSLGVPQPQHF.

The chain carries TRBV4-3 and TRBJ1-6; D gene ambiguous. Trimming took off 0 bases at V and 6 bases at J, with 21 bases between the two ends. The length of the CDR3 is 19 residues. Germline CDR1 and CDR2: LGHNA and YSLEER. The CDR3 nucleotides read TGCGCCAGCAGCCAAGATCCCGTCCGCGGGCAGCTGATTAATTCACCCCTCCACTTT. Protein sequence: CASSQDPVRGQLINSPLHF.

There are many counts of this clonotype. The chain combines TRBV12-3 or TRBV12-4 with TRBJ1-5; 10 bases map to TRBD1. This CDR3 contains 15 residues. After removal of 0 bases from V and 7 bases from J, the junction contained 3 bases not matched to a gene. CDR3 region: CASSLARTGGQPQHF. The CDR3 DNA is TGTGCCAGCAGTTTAGCGCGGACAGGGGGGCAGCCCCAGCATTTT.

This clonotype was detected ten times or more. V is TRBV12-3 or TRBV12-4 and J is TRBJ2-1; TRBD2 agrees at 13 bases. The CDR3 loop spans 14 amino acids. V lost 8 bases and J lost 5; bases outside the gene matches: 3. The CDR3 sequence is CASGTSGANNEQFF. CDR3 DNA: TGTGCCAGCGGGACTAGCGGGGCAAACAATGAGCAGTTCTTC.

V and J are TRBV7-2 and TRBJ2-4; TRBD1 is a possible D gene (5 bases). The CDR3 loop spans 13 amino acids. With 1 base removed from V and 9 bases from J, the gap between germline ends came to 10 bases. The germline V gene has CDR1 SGHTA and CDR2 FQGNSA. The CDR3 sequence is CASSLVQVGIQYF. DNA of the CDR3: TGTGCCAGCAGCTTAGTACAGGTCGGCATTCAGTACTTC.

A few counts support this clonotype. The rearrangement links TRBV15 to TRBJ2-3; 7 nucleotides match TRBD1. Germline V gives CDR1 LNHNV, CDR2 YYDKDF (reference sequence). There are 15 residues in the CDR3. V lost 1 base, J lost 2 bases, and 3 bases stayed unmatched. Written as DNA, the CDR3 is TGTGCCACCAGCAGAGCAGGGGGTGACACAGATACGCAGTATTTT. This sequence encodes CATSRAGGDTDTQYF.

This clonotype was found a few times. The chain joins TRBV5-1 to TRBJ1-1; D call uncertain. CDR1 and CDR2 (germline): SGHRS, YFSETQ. With 2 bases removed from V and 7 bases from J, the gap between germline ends came to 12 bases. The CDR3 extends over 13 amino acids. The CDR3: CASSLRKGFEAFF. In nucleotides, the CDR3 is TGCGCCAGCAGCTTAAGGAAGGGCTTTGAAGCTTTCTTT. Filled out from reference TRBV5-1 and TRBJ1-1, the complete variable domain reads KAGVTQTPRYLIKTRGQQVTLSCSPISGHRSVSWYQQTPGQGLQFLFEYFSETQRNKGNFPGRFSGRQFSNSRSEMNVSTLELGDSALYLCASSLRKGFEAFFGQGTRLTVV.

The gene calls are TRBV5-6 and TRBJ2-3; no clear D. With 9 bases removed from V and 2 bases from J, the gap between germline ends came to 13 bases. Germline V gene sequence: CDR1 SGHDT, CDR2 YYEEEE. This CDR3 region has 13 residues. The CDR3 loop is CAMSDRFTDTQYF. CDR3 DNA sequence: TGTGCCATGTCCGATAGGTTCACAGATACGCAGTATTTT.

This clonotype was seen many times. The gene calls are TRBV5-1 and TRBJ2-1; 8 positions agree with TRBD2. This CDR3 is built from 15 residues. The J segment lost 3 bases and the V segment lost 4 bases, leaving 6 bases of the junction unmatched. The germline CDR1 and CDR2 sequences are SGHRS and YFSETQ. The CDR3 protein is CASSTSGTSYNEQFF. As DNA, the CDR3 is TGCGCCAGCAGCACCTCCGGGACTAGCTACAATGAGCAGTTCTTC.

This clonotype was seen a few times. The gene calls are TRBV15 and TRBJ2-2; D not certain. From germline, CDR1 is LNHNV and CDR2 YYDKDF (reference sequence). The V end was cut by 3 bases, the J end by 2 bases, with 7 bases between. This CDR3 is 14 amino acids long. CDR3 DNA: TGTGCCACCAGCAGGGACGCAAACACCGGGGAGCTGTTTTTT. It codes for CATSRDANTGELFF.

A few counts support this clonotype. This rearrangement joins TRBV5-1 to TRBJ1-4; D is unresolved. Germline values: CDR1 SGHRS, CDR2 YFSETQ. The V gene lost 2 bases and the J gene lost 7 bases, with 15 bases spanning the gap. The CDR3 spans 15 residues. CDR3 sequence: CASSLSNNRAEKLFF. As DNA, the CDR3 is TGCGCCAGCAGCTTATCGAATAATCGGGCTGAAAAACTGTTTTTT. The full variable domain, its missing parts supplied by reference TRBV5-1 and TRBJ1-4, is KAGVTQTPRYLIKTRGQQVTLSCSPISGHRSVSWYQQTPGQGLQFLFEYFSETQRNKGNFPGRFSGRQFSNSRSEMNVSTLELGDSALYLCASSLSNNRAEKLFFGSGTQLSVL.

The sample holds many counts of this clonotype. This chain joins TRBV24-1 and TRBJ2-1, with TRBD2 as a possible D gene (6 bases). CDR1 and CDR2 from the germline V gene are KGHDR and SFDVKD. This CDR3 has 17 amino acids. V was clipped by 1 base and J by 7 bases, with 19 bases between them. The CDR3 sequence: CATSDFDGGKAKNEQFF. The CDR3 coding sequence is TGTGCCACCAGTGATTTTGATGGAGGGAAGGCGAAAAATGAGCAGTTCTTC.

This clonotype was picked up one time. A read error is possible here, since a much larger clone lies one base away. The rearrangement joins TRBV7-8 to TRBJ2-4; possible D gene TRBD2, 6 bases. CDR1 is SGHVS, CDR2 FQNEAQ, per germline. CDR3 size: 15 residues. CDR3 DNA sequence: TGTGCCAGCAGCTTAGGGGGGGTAGCCAAAAACAGTCAGTACTTC. Amino acids: CASSLGGVAKNSQYF.

This clonotype was recorded a few times. The J gene is TRBJ2-7, the V gene TRBV2; no reliable D call. Germline assignment: CDR1 SNHLY and CDR2 FYNNEI. V was trimmed by 7 bases and J by 0 bases, leaving 10 bases between them. This CDR3 region has 13 residues. Written as DNA, the CDR3 is TGTGCCAGCAACCCGACGCACTCCTACGAGCAGTACTTC. Translated, it gives CASNPTHSYEQYF.

In this sample, this clonotype turned up many times. The chain joins TRBV6-2 or TRBV6-3 to TRBJ2-7; D ambiguous. Germline CDR1 and CDR2: MNHEY and SVGEGT. V was shortened by 1 base and J by 3 bases, with 7 bases between the two germline ends. This CDR3 has 13 residues. The CDR3 spells CASSYFPSYEQYF. CDR3 nucleotide sequence: TGTGCCAGCAGTTACTTCCCAAGCTACGAGCAGTACTTC.

The sample holds a few counts of this clonotype. The CDR3 region is CASSPLTGGKNEQYF. The CDR3 DNA is TGTGCCAGCAGTCCGTTGACAGGGGGGAAGAACGAGCAGTACTTC. The chain couples TRBV27 to TRBJ2-7, with 9 bases aligning to TRBD1. The CDR3 has 15 amino acids. After removal of 5 bases from V and 5 bases from J, the junction contained 10 bases not matched to a gene. Germline V gene sequence: CDR1 MNHEY, CDR2 SMNVEV (reference sequence).

This sequence joins TRBV5-6 and TRBJ1-1; no firm D call. V was cut by 1 base and J by 3 bases, with 7 bases left in between. CDR1 SGHDT and CDR2 YYEEEE come from the germline V gene. The CDR3 contains 13 residues. The CDR3 sequence: CASSLFVYTEAFF. CDR3 nucleotide sequence: TGTGCCAGCAGCTTGTTCGTCTACACTGAAGCTTTCTTT.

This clonotype was observed many times. This chain links TRBV29-1 with TRBJ2-5, with 7 bases identical to TRBD1. Germline trimming cut 8 bases from V and 5 bases from J; bases unmatched to any gene: 8. Germline V CDR1 and CDR2: SQVTM, ANQGSEA. The CDR3 has 12 amino acids. In nucleotides, the CDR3 is TGCAGCTCGGTGACAGGGCTGGAGACCCAGTACTTC. Translating gives CSSVTGLETQYF.

The sample holds a few counts of this clonotype. The chain joins TRBV11-2 to TRBJ2-1, with 7 positions matching TRBD2. Per the germline V gene, CDR1 is SGHAT and CDR2 is FQNNGV. V shed 1 base and J 3 bases; nucleotides not matched to a gene: 12. There are 18 residues in the CDR3. As DNA, the CDR3 is TGTGCCAGCAGCTTAGGAGGCGATGGCGGGAGCGGCTACAATGAGCAGTTCTTC. Residues: CASSLGGDGGSGYNEQFF. Using reference TRBV11-2 and TRBJ2-1 for the parts outside the CDR3, the full variable domain is EAGVAQSPRYKIIEKRQSVAFWCNPISGHATLYWYQQILGQGPKLLIQFQNNGVVDDSQLPKDRFSAERLKGVDSTLKIQPAKLEDSAVYLCASSLGGDGGSGYNEQFFGPGTRLTVL.